One and the same sample provided the 18 T cell receptor beta chains below, sequenced in a study of T cells in Graves' hyperthyroidism and ophthalmopathy. Amplification targeted TCR beta CDR3 regions from RNA transcripts. In the first-round RT-PCR of the TCR CDR3, the HTBI primer set was used. TCRdb reanalysed the multiplex PCR reads using MiXCR and keeps one entry per CDR3 protein. Of 90,000 to 120,000 distinct CDR3 sequences in the sample, more than 15% were seen once. Sample: blood. The receptors originated from a woman between 45 and 60 years old with Graves' hyperthyroidism.

The CDR3 region is CASSSTGLAGETQYF. Here the CDR3 DNA reads TGTGCCAGCAGTTCGACGGGACTAGCGGGAGAGACCCAGTACTTC. The V call is TRBV28, the J call TRBJ2-5; the match to TRBD2 covers 12 bases. CDR1 and CDR2 from the germline V gene are MDHEN and SYDVKM. V shed 4 bases, J shed 4 bases, and the junction held 4 bases outside the gene matches. The CDR3 spans 15 residues.

This clonotype was counted many times. V and J are TRBV7-9 and TRBJ2-3, with D perhaps matching TRBD1 (6 bases). The CDR3 runs 15 residues. V lost 5 bases and J 6 bases, leaving 18 bases between the germline ends. Germline V gene data show CDR1 as SEHNR and CDR2 as FQNEAQ (reference sequence). CDR3 residues: CASSEPTGQRDTQYF. The CDR3 bases are TGTGCCAGCAGCGAACCCACAGGGCAACGGGATACGCAGTATTTT.

This clonotype was detected many times. The chain recombines TRBV20-1 with TRBJ2-1, with 13 bases matching TRBD2. Per germline, CDR1 DFQATT and CDR2 SNEGSKA (reference sequence). The CDR3 extends over 14 amino acids. V lost 6 bases, J lost 8 bases, and 7 bases stayed unmatched. CDR3 DNA sequence: TGCAGTGCAACCGGGACTAGCGGGGCGTATGAGCAGTTCTTC. It translates to CSATGTSGAYEQFF.

This clonotype has a count of ten or more. V gene TRBV15 combines with J gene TRBJ1-5; D unresolved. The CDR3 has 15 amino acids. Looked up from germline, CDR1 is LNHNV and CDR2 is YYDKDF (reference sequence). V dropped 0 bases and J dropped 3 bases, with 9 bases sitting between them. CDR3 residues: CATSRDVRNNQPQHF. In DNA form, the CDR3 reads TGTGCCACCAGCAGAGATGTAAGGAACAATCAGCCCCAGCATTTT. Full variable domain (outside the CDR3, taken from reference TRBV15 and TRBJ1-5): DAMVIQNPRYQVTQFGKPVTLSCSQTLNHNVMYWYQQKSSQAPKLLFHYYDKDFNNEADTPDNFQSRRPNTSFCFLDIRSPGLGDTAMYLCATSRDVRNNQPQHFGDGTRLSIL.

This clonotype was counted at least ten times. The V and J genes are TRBV14 and TRBJ1-1; the match to TRBD1 covers 8 bases. V trimming: 4 bases; J trimming: 3 bases; junction bases outside the gene matches: 1. This CDR3 has 13 amino acids. Germline values: CDR1 SGHDN, CDR2 FVKESK. The CDR3 bases are TGTGCCAGCAGCCGGGACAGGCACACTGAAGCTTTCTTT. Its translation: CASSRDRHTEAFF.

This clonotype showed up just a few times. CDR3 loop: CATSRDGRDEQFF. In DNA form, the CDR3 reads TGTGCCACCAGCAGAGATGGTCGGGATGAGCAGTTCTTC. The chain joins TRBV15 to TRBJ2-1; D not certain. Per germline, CDR1 LNHNV and CDR2 YYDKDF (reference sequence). The ends were cut back, 0 bases at V and 8 bases at J, with 8 bases in the middle. The CDR3 is made up of 13 amino acids.

This clonotype was picked up many times. The chain links TRBV7-2 to TRBJ2-3; D gene uncertain. CDR1 and CDR2 from the germline V gene are SGHTA and FQGNSA. The V gene lost 0 bases and the J gene lost 4 bases, with 14 bases spanning the gap. The CDR3 runs 16 residues. The CDR3 region is CASSLAALESADTQYF. The CDR3 DNA reads as TGTGCCAGCAGCTTAGCGGCACTGGAGAGCGCAGATACGCAGTATTTT.

This clonotype was seen at least ten times. The chain employs TRBV27 and TRBJ2-3; D unclear. The CDR3 spans 12 residues. Germline V gene data show CDR1 as MNHEY and CDR2 as SMNVEV (reference sequence). With 6 bases removed from V and 6 bases from J, the gap between germline ends came to 10 bases. Written as DNA, the CDR3 is TGTGCCAGCAGCACGAGGTCGGATACGCAGTATTTT. This encodes CASSTRSDTQYF.

This clonotype was counted many times. The rearrangement uses TRBV20-1 and TRBJ2-7; 7 nucleotides align to TRBD1. Germline V lookup: CDR1 DFQATT, CDR2 SNEGSKA (reference sequence). The CDR3 has 15 residues. V gave up 3 bases and J gave up 3 bases; unmatched junction bases: 11. The CDR3 protein is CSASPMKGAGYEQYF. DNA of the CDR3: TGCAGTGCTAGTCCTATGAAGGGGGCCGGCTACGAGCAGTACTTC.

This clonotype has just a few counts. The chain links TRBV2 to TRBJ2-7; D uncertain. Trimming shortened V by 8 bases and J by 0 bases, and 5 bases separated the two germline ends. The CDR3 length is 11 residues. Germline values: CDR1 SNHLY, CDR2 FYNNEI. The CDR3 DNA is TGTGCCAGCCCCGGCTCCTACGAGCAGTACGTC. Protein sequence: CASPGSYEQYV.

This clonotype was observed a few times. V and J are TRBV5-8 and TRBJ2-6, with D uncertain. CDR1 is SGHTS and CDR2 is YDEGEE in the germline V gene. The CDR3 has 15 amino acids. V shed 0 bases and J shed 0 bases, with 4 bases lying between them. CDR3 in amino acids: CASSLAYSGANVLTF. The CDR3 DNA reads TGTGCCAGCAGCTTGGCCTACTCTGGGGCCAACGTCCTGACTTTC.

This clonotype came up many times. The chain has TRBV30 and TRBJ1-1; D is possibly TRBD1 (6 bases). The CDR3 has 13 residues. The germline V gene encodes CDR1 GTSNPN and CDR2 SVGIG (reference sequence). Trimming shortened V by 7 bases and J by 3 bases, and 15 bases separated the two germline ends. In DNA, the CDR3 is TGTGCCTCCCCGGGGGCGAGGGACACTGAAGCTTTCTTT. It yields the protein CASPGARDTEAFF.

This clonotype has at least ten counts. The chain has TRBV10-3 and TRBJ1-2, with a weak D call TRBD1 (5 bases). CDR3 length: 16 amino acids. Trimming took 2 bases from V and 1 from J, leaving 14 bases between them. Per the germline V gene, CDR1 is ENHRY and CDR2 is SYGVKD. In DNA form, the CDR3 reads TGTGCCATCAGTGAGACCTCGGGGACCATTAACTATGGCTACACCTTC. It is translated as CAISETSGTINYGYTF.

This clonotype was counted ten times or more. The chain joins TRBV29-1 to TRBJ2-2, with 10 positions matching TRBD2. V dropped 4 bases and J dropped 5; count of bases not matched to a gene: 7. Germline values: CDR1 SQVTM, CDR2 ANQGSEA. The CDR3 extends over 15 amino acids. CDR3 DNA: TGCAGCGTTGGAAGCGGGAGGGCCCAAACCGGGGAGCTGTTTTTT. Amino acid sequence: CSVGSGRAQTGELFF.

This clonotype was counted at least ten times. The chain carries TRBV28 and TRBJ2-3; possible D gene TRBD1, 5 bases. The CDR3 covers 14 residues. V lost 6 bases and J 6 bases, leaving 16 bases between the germline ends. The germline CDR1 and CDR2 sequences are MDHEN and SYDVKM. This chain's CDR3 is CASSWGQYPDTQYF. CDR3 nucleotide sequence: TGTGCCAGCAGCTGGGGCCAATATCCGGATACGCAGTATTTT. The complete variable domain, with remaining parts taken from reference TRBV28 and TRBJ2-3, reads DVKVTQSSRYLVKRTGEKVFLECVQDMDHENMFWYRQDPGLGLRLIYFSYDVKMKEKGDIPEGYSVSREKKERFSLILESASTNQTSMYLCASSWGQYPDTQYFGPGTRLTVL.

This clonotype showed up many times. The V and J genes are TRBV5-6 and TRBJ2-7, with 7 bases fitting TRBD1. The CDR3 runs to 14 residues. CDR1 and CDR2 (germline): SGHDT, YYEEEE. The trim removed 0 bases at V and 1 base at J, leaving 1 base unmatched. The CDR3: CASSLEGQSYEQYF. CDR3 nucleotides: TGTGCCAGCAGCTTGGAGGGACAGTCCTACGAGCAGTACTTC.

This clonotype occurred a few times. The chain has TRBV19 and TRBJ2-1, with 7 bases lining up with TRBD2. Per the germline V gene, CDR1 is LNHDA and CDR2 is SQIVND (reference sequence). Trimming removed 5 bases from V and 10 bases from J; junction bases left unmatched: 14. This CDR3 has 15 amino acids. Written as DNA, the CDR3 is TGTGCCAGTAGTTCAAATCAAGGCGGGAGCCGGGAGCAGTTCTTC. Protein product: CASSSNQGGSREQFF.

This clonotype was counted many times. This chain joins TRBV19 and TRBJ2-3, with D tentatively TRBD2 (6 bases). V dropped 5 bases and J dropped 5 bases, with 20 bases sitting between them. Per germline, CDR1 LNHDA and CDR2 SQIVND (reference sequence). There are 16 residues in the CDR3. The CDR3 sequence is CASSPFGLIYGDTQYF. In DNA, the CDR3 is TGTGCCAGTAGTCCTTTCGGACTAATTTATGGAGATACGCAGTATTTT. The full variable domain, in which reference TRBV19 and TRBJ2-3 provide the parts outside the CDR3, is DGGITQSPKYLFRKEGQNVTLSCEQNLNHDAMYWYRQDPGQGLRLIYYSQIVNDFQKGDIAEGYSVSREKKESFPLTVTSAQKNPTAFYLCASSPFGLIYGDTQYFGPGTRLTVL.